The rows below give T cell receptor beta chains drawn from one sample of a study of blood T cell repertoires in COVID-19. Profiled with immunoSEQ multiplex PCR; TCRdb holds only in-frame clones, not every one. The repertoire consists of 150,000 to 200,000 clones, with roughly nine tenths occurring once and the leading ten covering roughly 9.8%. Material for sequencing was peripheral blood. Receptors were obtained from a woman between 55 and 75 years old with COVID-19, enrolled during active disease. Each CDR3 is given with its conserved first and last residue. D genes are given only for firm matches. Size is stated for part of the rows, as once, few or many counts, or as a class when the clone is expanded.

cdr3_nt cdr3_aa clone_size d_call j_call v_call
TGTGCCAGCAGTGACAGGGGAGTCCAGCCCCAGCATTTT CASSDRGVQPQHF once - TRBJ1-5 TRBV2
TGCGCCAGCAGCTTGACCCTTGGGGCTGAATACACAGATACGCAGTATTTT CASSLTLGAEYTDTQYF - - TRBJ2-3 TRBV5-1
TGTGCCAGCAGCCAATCCGGGAGCGGGGGAACCTACGAGCAGTACTTC CASSQSGSGGTYEQYF - TRBD2 TRBJ2-7 TRBV4-2
TGTGCCAGCAGTTACTTGAGGGAGGCTGGCTACACCTTC CASSYLREAGYTF - - TRBJ1-2 TRBV6-2/TRBV6-3
TGTGCCAGTAGTTCCCGGACGGCGGGGATTCAGCCCCAGCATTTT CASSSRTAGIQPQHF - - TRBJ1-5 TRBV19
TGTGCCAGCAGCGCCGATCTGACAGGGTATGAAAAACTGTTTTTT CASSADLTGYEKLFF few TRBD1 TRBJ1-4 TRBV9
TGTGCCAGCAGTTACACGGGTAACTATGGCTACACCTTC CASSYTGNYGYTF - - TRBJ1-2 TRBV6-2/TRBV6-3
TGTGCCAGCAGCCCCCACTCGGGCAGGGTGGGAAGTCAGCCCCAGCATTTT CASSPHSGRVGSQPQHF - - TRBJ1-5 TRBV7-2
TGTGCCAGCACTCCTCGACAGGGGAACAATCAGCCCCAGCATTTT CASTPRQGNNQPQHF once TRBD1 TRBJ1-5 TRBV27
TGCGCCAGCAGCCTTAGCGGATACAATGAGCAGTTCTTC CASSLSGYNEQFF once - TRBJ2-1 TRBV4-1
TGCGCCAGCAGCTTGGCGGCAGGGCACGAGCAGTACTTC CASSLAAGHEQYF - - TRBJ2-7 TRBV5-1
TGTGCCAGCAGTGAAATTTGGGTCGGGAGGAGCTCCTACGAGCAGTACTTC CASSEIWVGRSSYEQYF - TRBD2 TRBJ2-7 TRBV2
TGTGCAAGTCGCTTAGAACGGGAAGCAGGGGATAATCAGCCCCAGCATTTT CASRLEREAGDNQPQHF once - TRBJ1-5 TRBV12-2
TGTGCCAGCAGCCCGAGAAGCGGGCCTGACAATGAGCAGTTCTTC CASSPRSGPDNEQFF - - TRBJ2-1 TRBV9
TGCAGCCCCTCCGGGACAGGGGTTTTCTATGGCTACACCTTC CSPSGTGVFYGYTF - TRBD1 TRBJ1-2 TRBV29-1
TGTGCCACCAGCAGAGAGCTACCGGGACTAGCGGGAGGAGGCGAGCAGTACTTC CATSRELPGLAGGGEQYF - TRBD2 TRBJ2-7 TRBV15
TGTGCCAGCAGGGAAGACAGGGGCCCAGATACGCAGTATTTT CASREDRGPDTQYF - TRBD1 TRBJ2-3 TRBV2
TGTGCCAGCAGCCAAATACAGGGGGGGAACAATCAGCCCCAGCATTTT CASSQIQGGNNQPQHF - TRBD1 TRBJ1-5 TRBV4-2